A single sample is the source of the 13 T cell receptor beta chains below, sequenced in a study of identifying expanded T cells in peripheral blood. Sequencing used immunoSEQ multiplex PCR; TCRdb keeps in-frame clones, though not all of them. The data show about 97,000 clones, roughly nine tenths seen once. Specimen: blood. All receptors derive from a person between 18 and 75 years old in good health.

V usage is TRBV28 and J usage is TRBJ2-3, with a tentative D call TRBD2 (6 bases). Per the germline V gene, CDR1 is MDHEN and CDR2 is SYDVKM. The CDR3 is 15 residues long. Trimming removed 3 bases at V and 2 bases at J, with 12 bases between. CDR3 loop: CASSFGGGFTDTQYF. As DNA, the CDR3 is TGTGCCAGCAGTTTCGGAGGAGGGTTCACAGATACGCAGTATTTT.

The chain combines TRBV7-9 with TRBJ2-6, with TRBD1 matching 7 bases. V dropped 5 bases and J dropped 4; count of bases not matched to a gene: 8. The CDR3 is 16 residues long. Germline V gene lookup returns CDR1 SEHNR and CDR2 FQNEAQ (reference sequence). The CDR3 DNA follows: TGTGCCAGCAGCCCCCAAACAGGGGCCGGGGCCAACGTCCTGACTTTC. Amino acids: CASSPQTGAGANVLTF.

This clone was recorded once. This chain connects TRBV15 to TRBJ1-2; D remains unclear. CDR3 length: 14 residues. The V gene lost 0 bases and the J gene lost 6 bases, with 11 bases spanning the gap. Germline V gives CDR1 LNHNV, CDR2 YYDKDF (reference sequence). The CDR3 DNA is TGTGCCACCAGCAGAGATCGGGCACTGGATGGCTACACCTTC. Its protein product is CATSRDRALDGYTF.

The chain has TRBV7-2 and TRBJ2-7, with 9 bases identical to TRBD2. J lost 4 bases, V lost 1 base, and 11 bases had no gene match. Germline values: CDR1 SGHTA, CDR2 FQGNSA. This CDR3 spans 17 amino acids. The CDR3 protein is CASSLGLGSGGAYEQYF. Written as DNA, the CDR3 is TGTGCCAGCAGCTTAGGTCTGGGTAGCGGGGGAGCATACGAGCAGTACTTC.

V gene TRBV27 combines with J gene TRBJ2-5; D remains ambiguous. This CDR3 has 13 residues. Germline loops: CDR1 MNHEY, CDR2 SMNVEV (reference sequence). V was shortened by 3 bases and J by 5 bases, with 10 bases between the two germline ends. The CDR3 sequence: CASSFRFYETQYF. CDR3 DNA sequence: TGTGCCAGCAGTTTCAGGTTTTACGAGACCCAGTACTTC.

This chain joins TRBV5-4 and TRBJ2-7, with 7 bases aligning to TRBD1. V gave up 3 bases and J gave up 2 bases; unmatched junction bases: 8. The CDR3 has 15 amino acids. In germline, CDR1 is SGHNT, CDR2 YYREEE (reference sequence). The CDR3 DNA follows: TGTGCCAGCAGCTCTGGACAGGAGAGGGCCTACGAGCAGTACTTC. As protein: CASSSGQERAYEQYF.

CDR3 DNA sequence: TGTGCCAGCAGCTTAATGGCAGGGGCAGGAGGGTTTGAGCAGTACTTC. It encodes CASSLMAGAGGFEQYF. The rearrangement joins TRBV7-9 to TRBJ2-7; either TRBD1 or TRBD2 may supply D (6 bases each). Germline CDR1 is SEHNR and CDR2 is FQNEAQ (reference sequence). The CDR3 is made up of 16 amino acids. The V gene lost 2 bases and the J gene lost 7 bases, with 21 bases spanning the gap.

The V call is TRBV19, the J call TRBJ1-1; the D gene is possibly TRBD1 (5 bases). V dropped 3 bases and J dropped 0 bases, with 8 bases sitting between them. CDR1 LNHDA and CDR2 SQIVND come from the germline V gene (reference sequence). This CDR3 has 14 residues. CDR3 loop: CASSMTVLNTEAFF. In DNA, the CDR3 is TGTGCCAGTAGTATGACAGTCCTGAACACTGAAGCTTTCTTT.

The rearrangement uses TRBV7-9 and TRBJ2-1; 7 bases match TRBD1. CDR1 and CDR2 from the germline V gene are SEHNR and FQNEAQ (reference sequence). Unmatched junction bases numbered 4, after V lost 2 bases and J lost 0 bases. The CDR3 has 16 amino acids. CDR3 loop: CASSLPRDSSYNEQFF. In DNA form, the CDR3 reads TGTGCCAGCAGCTTACCCCGGGACAGCTCCTACAATGAGCAGTTCTTC. Full variable domain (remainder filled in from reference TRBV7-9 and TRBJ2-1): DTGVSQNPRHKITKRGQNVTFRCDPISEHNRLYWYRQTLGQGPEFLTYFQNEAQLEKSRLLSDRFSAERPKGSFSTLEIQRTEQGDSAMYLCASSLPRDSSYNEQFFGPGTRLTVL.

The rearrangement links TRBV7-2 to TRBJ2-7, with 7 positions matching TRBD1. The CDR3 totals 15 residues. V lost 0 bases to trimming and J lost 4 bases; unmatched junction nucleotides: 6. Germline V gene lookup returns CDR1 SGHTA and CDR2 FQGNSA. This CDR3 reads CASSLAPGGTYEQYF. CDR3 bases: TGTGCCAGCAGCTTAGCGCCAGGGGGAACTTACGAGCAGTACTTC. Drawing the rest from reference TRBV7-2 and TRBJ2-7, the complete variable domain is GAGVSQSPSNKVTEKGKDVELRCDPISGHTALYWYRQSLGQGLEFLIYFQGNSAPDKSGLPSDRFSAERTGGSVSTLTIQRTQQEDSAVYLCASSLAPGGTYEQYFGPGTRLTVT.

The chain has TRBV7-2 and TRBJ1-5; D gene unclear. This CDR3 contains 12 residues. Trimming left V 2 bases short and J 6 bases short, with 5 bases between. Germline V lookup: CDR1 SGHTA, CDR2 FQGNSA. CDR3 DNA sequence: TGTGCCAGCAGCTTATTTGGTCAGCCCCAGCATTTT. Translating it yields CASSLFGQPQHF.

J is TRBJ1-2 and V is TRBV6-5; D uncertain. Germline V lookup: CDR1 MNHEY, CDR2 SVGAGI. Deletions cut 8 bases from V and 2 bases from J, with 6 bases between. The CDR3 is made up of 11 amino acids. The CDR3 loop reads CASAGNYGYTF. The DNA of the CDR3 is TGTGCCAGCGCTGGGAACTATGGCTACACCTTC.

J is TRBJ1-5 and V is TRBV6-1; D may be TRBD1 (5 bases). V was trimmed by 0 bases and J by 0 bases, leaving 6 bases between them. The CDR3 consists of 15 residues. Germline-derived CDR1 and CDR2 are MNHNS and SASEGT. CDR3 DNA sequence: TGTGCCAGCAGTGAAGCAGGGGTTAGCAATCAGCCCCAGCATTTT. Encoded protein: CASSEAGVSNQPQHF.